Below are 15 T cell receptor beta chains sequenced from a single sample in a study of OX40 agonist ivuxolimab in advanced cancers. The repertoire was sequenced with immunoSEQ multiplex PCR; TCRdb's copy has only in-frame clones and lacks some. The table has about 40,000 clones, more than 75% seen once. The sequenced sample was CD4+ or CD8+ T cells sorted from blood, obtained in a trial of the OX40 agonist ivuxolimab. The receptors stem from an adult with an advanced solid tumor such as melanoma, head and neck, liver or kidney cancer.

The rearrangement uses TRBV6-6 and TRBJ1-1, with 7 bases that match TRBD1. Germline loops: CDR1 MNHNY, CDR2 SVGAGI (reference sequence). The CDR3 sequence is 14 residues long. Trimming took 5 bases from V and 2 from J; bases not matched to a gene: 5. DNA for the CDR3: TGTGCCAGCAGTAGAACAGGGGCTAACACTGAAGCTTTCTTT. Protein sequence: CASSRTGANTEAFF.

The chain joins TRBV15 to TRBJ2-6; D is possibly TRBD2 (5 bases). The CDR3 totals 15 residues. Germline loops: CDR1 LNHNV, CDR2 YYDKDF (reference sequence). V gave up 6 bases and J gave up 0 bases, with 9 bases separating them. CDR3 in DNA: TGTGCCACCAGGGACTTGGGCTCTGGGGCCAACGTCCTGACTTTC. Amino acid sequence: CATRDLGSGANVLTF.

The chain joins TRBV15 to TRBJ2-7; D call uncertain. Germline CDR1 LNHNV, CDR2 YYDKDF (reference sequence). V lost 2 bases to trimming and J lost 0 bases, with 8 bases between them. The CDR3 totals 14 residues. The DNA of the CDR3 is TGTGCCACCAGCAGATTGGGCGTCTCCTACGAGCAGTACTTC. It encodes CATSRLGVSYEQYF.

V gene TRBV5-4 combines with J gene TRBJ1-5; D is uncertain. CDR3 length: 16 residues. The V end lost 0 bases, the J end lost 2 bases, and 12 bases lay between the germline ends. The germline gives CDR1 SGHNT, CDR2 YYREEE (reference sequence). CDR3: CASSLGPQSGNQPQHF. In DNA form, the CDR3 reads TGTGCCAGCAGCTTGGGACCTCAGTCAGGCAATCAGCCCCAGCATTTT.

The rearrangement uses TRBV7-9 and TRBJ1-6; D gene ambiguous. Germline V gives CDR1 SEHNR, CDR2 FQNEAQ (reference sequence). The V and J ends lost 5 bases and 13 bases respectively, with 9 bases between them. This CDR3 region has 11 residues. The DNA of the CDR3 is TGTGCCAGCAGCGAGAGCGGGCCCCTCCACTTT. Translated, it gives CASSESGPLHF. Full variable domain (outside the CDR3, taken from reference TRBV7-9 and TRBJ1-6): DTGVSQNPRHKITKRGQNVTFRCDPISEHNRLYWYRQTLGQGPEFLTYFQNEAQLEKSRLLSDRFSAERPKGSFSTLEIQRTEQGDSAMYLCASSESGPLHFGNGTRLTVT.

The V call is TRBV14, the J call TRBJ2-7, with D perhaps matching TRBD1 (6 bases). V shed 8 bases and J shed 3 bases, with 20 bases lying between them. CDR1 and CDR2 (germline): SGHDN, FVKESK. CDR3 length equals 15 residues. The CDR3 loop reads CASSSGATVYYEQYF. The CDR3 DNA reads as TGTGCCAGCTCGTCAGGGGCGACAGTTTACTACGAGCAGTACTTC.

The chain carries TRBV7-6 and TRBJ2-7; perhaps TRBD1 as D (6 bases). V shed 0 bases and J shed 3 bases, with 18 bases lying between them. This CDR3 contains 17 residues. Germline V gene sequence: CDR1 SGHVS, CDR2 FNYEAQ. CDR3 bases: TGTGCCAGCAGCTTAGCTACCTCTTGGGTACAGGGCTACGAGCAGTACTTC. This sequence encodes CASSLATSWVQGYEQYF. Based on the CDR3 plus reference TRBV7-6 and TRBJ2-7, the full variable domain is GAGVSQSPRYKVTKRGQDVALRCDPISGHVSLYWYRQALGQGPEFLTYFNYEAQQDKSGLPNDRFSAERPEGSISTLTIQRTEQRDSAMYRCASSLATSWVQGYEQYFGPGTRLTVT.

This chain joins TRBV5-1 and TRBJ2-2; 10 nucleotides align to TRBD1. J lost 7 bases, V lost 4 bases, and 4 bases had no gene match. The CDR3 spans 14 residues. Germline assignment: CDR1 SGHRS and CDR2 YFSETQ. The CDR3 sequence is CASSPTGGGGELFF. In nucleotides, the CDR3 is TGCGCCAGCAGCCCGACAGGGGGCGGCGGGGAGCTGTTTTTT.

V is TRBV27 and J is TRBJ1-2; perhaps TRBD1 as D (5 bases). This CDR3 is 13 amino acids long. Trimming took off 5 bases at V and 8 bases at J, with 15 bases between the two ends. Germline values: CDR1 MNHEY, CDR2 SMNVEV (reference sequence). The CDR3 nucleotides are TGTGCCAGCAGTGCGCTTTCAGGGTGGGGCTACACCTTC. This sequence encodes CASSALSGWGYTF.

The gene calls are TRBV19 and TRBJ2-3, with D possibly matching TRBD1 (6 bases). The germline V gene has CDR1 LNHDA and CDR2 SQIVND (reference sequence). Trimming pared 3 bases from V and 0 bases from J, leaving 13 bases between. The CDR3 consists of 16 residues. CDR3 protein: CASSIQGGYSTDTQYF. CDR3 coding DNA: TGTGCCAGTAGTATCCAAGGGGGTTACAGCACAGATACGCAGTATTTT. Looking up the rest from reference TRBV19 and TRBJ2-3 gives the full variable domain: DGGITQSPKYLFRKEGQNVTLSCEQNLNHDAMYWYRQDPGQGLRLIYYSQIVNDFQKGDIAEGYSVSREKKESFPLTVTSAQKNPTAFYLCASSIQGGYSTDTQYFGPGTRLTVL.

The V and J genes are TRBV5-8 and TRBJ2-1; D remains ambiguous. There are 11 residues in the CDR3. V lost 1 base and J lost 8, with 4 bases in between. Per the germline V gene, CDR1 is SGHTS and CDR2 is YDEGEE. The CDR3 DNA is TGTGCCAGCAGCTTGAGTTATGAGCAGTTCTTC. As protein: CASSLSYEQFF.

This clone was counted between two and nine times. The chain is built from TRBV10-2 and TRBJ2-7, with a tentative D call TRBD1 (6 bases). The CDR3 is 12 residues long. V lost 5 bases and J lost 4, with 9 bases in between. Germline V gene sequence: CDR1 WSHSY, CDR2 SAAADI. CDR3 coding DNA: TGCGCCAGCAGTTCCACAGGGTACGAGCAGTACGTC. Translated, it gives CASSSTGYEQYV.

The CDR3 protein is CASTLTGGADTQYF. CDR3 nucleotides: TGTGCCAGCACCCTGACAGGGGGGGCAGATACGCAGTATTTT. The chain combines TRBV7-9 with TRBJ2-3; TRBD1 agrees at 9 bases. V gave up 7 bases and J gave up 4 bases; unmatched junction bases: 6. The CDR3 loop spans 14 amino acids. CDR1 and CDR2 (germline): SEHNR, FQNEAQ (reference sequence).

For the CDR3, the DNA is TGCGCCAGCAGCCAAGAAGTTAGCGGGGGGATCTATGAGCAGTTCTTC. This codes for CASSQEVSGGIYEQFF. This chain connects TRBV4-1 to TRBJ2-1, with 10 bases lining up with TRBD2. The CDR3 is 16 amino acids. Trimming at V came to 0 bases and at J to 8 bases, leaving 7 bases not matched to a gene. Germline V gene sequence: CDR1 MGHRA, CDR2 YSYEKL.

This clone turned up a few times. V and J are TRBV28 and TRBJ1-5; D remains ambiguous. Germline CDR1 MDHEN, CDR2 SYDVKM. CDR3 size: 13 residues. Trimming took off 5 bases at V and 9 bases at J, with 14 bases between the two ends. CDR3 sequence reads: CASSPPGRSPQHF. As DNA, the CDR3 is TGTGCCAGCAGTCCCCCTGGGAGATCGCCCCAGCATTTT.